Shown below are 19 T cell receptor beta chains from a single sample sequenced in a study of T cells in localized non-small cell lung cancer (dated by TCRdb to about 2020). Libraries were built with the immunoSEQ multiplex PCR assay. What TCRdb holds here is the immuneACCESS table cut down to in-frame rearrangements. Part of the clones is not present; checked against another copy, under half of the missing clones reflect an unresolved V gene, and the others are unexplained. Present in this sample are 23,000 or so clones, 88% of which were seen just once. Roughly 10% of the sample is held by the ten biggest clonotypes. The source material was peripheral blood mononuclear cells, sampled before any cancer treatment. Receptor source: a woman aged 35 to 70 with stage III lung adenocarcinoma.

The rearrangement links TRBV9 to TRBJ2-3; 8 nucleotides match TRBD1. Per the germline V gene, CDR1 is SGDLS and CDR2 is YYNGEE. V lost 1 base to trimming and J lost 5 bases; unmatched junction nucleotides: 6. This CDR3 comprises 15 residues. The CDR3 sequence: CASSVQGARVDTQYF. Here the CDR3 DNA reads TGTGCCAGCAGCGTACAGGGGGCGCGAGTAGATACGCAGTATTTT.

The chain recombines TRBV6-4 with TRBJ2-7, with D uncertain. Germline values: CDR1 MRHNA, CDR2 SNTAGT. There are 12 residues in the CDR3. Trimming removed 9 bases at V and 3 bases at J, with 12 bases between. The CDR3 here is CARPDGYYEQYF. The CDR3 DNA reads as TGTGCCAGACCCGACGGCTACTACGAGCAGTACTTC.

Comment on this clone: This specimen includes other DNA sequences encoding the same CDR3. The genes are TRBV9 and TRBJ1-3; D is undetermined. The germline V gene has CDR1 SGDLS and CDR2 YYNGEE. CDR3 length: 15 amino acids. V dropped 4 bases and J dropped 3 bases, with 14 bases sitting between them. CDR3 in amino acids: CASSPSLGSGNTIYF. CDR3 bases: TGTGCCAGCAGCCCTAGTTTAGGGAGTGGAAACACCATATATTTT.

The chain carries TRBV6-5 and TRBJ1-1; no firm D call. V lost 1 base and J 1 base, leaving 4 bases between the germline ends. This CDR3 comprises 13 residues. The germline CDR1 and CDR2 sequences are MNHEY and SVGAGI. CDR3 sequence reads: CASSYWENTEAFF. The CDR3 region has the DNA TGTGCCAGCAGTTACTGGGAGAACACTGAAGCTTTCTTT.

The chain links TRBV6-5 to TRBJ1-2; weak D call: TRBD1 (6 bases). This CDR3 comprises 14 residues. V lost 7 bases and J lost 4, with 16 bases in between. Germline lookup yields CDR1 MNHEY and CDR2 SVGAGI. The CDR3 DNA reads TGTGCCAGCACCAAACGCCGGGACACCTATGGCTACACCTTC. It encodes CASTKRRDTYGYTF.

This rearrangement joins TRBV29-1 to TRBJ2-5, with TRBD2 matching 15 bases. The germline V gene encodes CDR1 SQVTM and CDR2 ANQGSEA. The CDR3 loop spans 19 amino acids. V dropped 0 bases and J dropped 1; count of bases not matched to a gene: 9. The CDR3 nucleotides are TGCAGCGTTGAAGATCCCTGGGGACTAGCGGGAGGTTCCCAAGAGACCCAGTACTTC. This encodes CSVEDPWGLAGGSQETQYF.

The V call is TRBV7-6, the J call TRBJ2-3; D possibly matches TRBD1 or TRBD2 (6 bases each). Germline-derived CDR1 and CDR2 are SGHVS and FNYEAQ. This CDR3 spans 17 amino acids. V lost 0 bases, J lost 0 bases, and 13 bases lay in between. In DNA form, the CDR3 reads TGTGCCAGCAGCTTAGCGGGGGGCTCGTTTAGCACAGATACGCAGTATTTT. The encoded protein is CASSLAGGSFSTDTQYF.

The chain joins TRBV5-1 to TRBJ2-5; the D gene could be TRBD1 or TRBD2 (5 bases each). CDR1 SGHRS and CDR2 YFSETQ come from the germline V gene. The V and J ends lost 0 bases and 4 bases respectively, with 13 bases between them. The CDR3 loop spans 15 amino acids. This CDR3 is CASSLEPGLAETQYF. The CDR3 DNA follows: TGCGCCAGCAGCTTGGAGCCGGGGCTAGCAGAGACCCAGTACTTC.

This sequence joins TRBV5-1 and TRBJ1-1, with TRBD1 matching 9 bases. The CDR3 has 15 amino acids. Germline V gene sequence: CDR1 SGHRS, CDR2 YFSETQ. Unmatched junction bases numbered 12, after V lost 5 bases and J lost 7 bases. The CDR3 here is CASSPIGTGPLEAFF. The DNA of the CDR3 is TGCGCCAGCAGTCCGATCGGGACAGGGCCCCTTGAAGCTTTCTTT.

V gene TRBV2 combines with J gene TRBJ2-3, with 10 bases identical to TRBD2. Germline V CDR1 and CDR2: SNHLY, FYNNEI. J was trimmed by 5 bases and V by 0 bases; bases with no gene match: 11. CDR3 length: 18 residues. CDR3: CASSEAPSASGSGDTQYF. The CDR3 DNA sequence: TGTGCCAGCAGTGAAGCGCCGTCGGCTAGCGGGAGTGGAGATACGCAGTATTTT.

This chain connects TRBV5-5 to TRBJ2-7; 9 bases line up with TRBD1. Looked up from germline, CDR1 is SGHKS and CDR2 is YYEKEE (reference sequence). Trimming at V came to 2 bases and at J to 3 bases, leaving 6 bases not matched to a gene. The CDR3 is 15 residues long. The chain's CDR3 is CASSFTQGAGYEQYF. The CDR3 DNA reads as TGTGCCAGCAGCTTCACACAGGGGGCGGGCTACGAGCAGTACTTC.

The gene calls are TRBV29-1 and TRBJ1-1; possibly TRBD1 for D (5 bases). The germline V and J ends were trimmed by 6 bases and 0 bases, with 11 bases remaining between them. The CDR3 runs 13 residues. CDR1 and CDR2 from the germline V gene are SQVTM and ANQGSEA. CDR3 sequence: CSVAGHLNTEAFF. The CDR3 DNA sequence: TGCAGCGTAGCCGGACATCTGAACACTGAAGCTTTCTTT. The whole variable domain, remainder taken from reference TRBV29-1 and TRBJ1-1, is SAVISQKPSRDICQRGTSLTIQCQVDSQVTMMFWYRQQPGQSLTLIATANQGSEATYESGFVIDKFPISRPNLTFSTLTVSNMSPEDSSIYLCSVAGHLNTEAFFGQGTRLTVV.

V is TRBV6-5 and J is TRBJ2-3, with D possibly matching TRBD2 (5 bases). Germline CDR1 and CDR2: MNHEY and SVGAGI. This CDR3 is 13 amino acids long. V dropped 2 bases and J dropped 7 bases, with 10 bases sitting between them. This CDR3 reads CASSYKTTHTQYF. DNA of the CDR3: TGTGCCAGCAGTTACAAGACTACCCATACGCAGTATTTT.

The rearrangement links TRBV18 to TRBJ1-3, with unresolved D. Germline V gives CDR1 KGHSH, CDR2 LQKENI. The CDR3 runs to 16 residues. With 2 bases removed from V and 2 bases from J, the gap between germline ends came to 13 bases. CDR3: CASSPNSGAPGNTIYF. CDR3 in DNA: TGTGCCAGCTCACCAAATTCGGGAGCCCCTGGAAACACCATATATTTT.

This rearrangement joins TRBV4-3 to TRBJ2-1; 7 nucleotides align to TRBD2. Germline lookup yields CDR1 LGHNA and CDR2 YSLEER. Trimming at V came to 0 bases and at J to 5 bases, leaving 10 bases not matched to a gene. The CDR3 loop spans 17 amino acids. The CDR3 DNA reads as TGCGCCAGCAGCCAAGATGGGCGGCGGGGGTCCCACAATGAGCAGTTCTTC. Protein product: CASSQDGRRGSHNEQFF.

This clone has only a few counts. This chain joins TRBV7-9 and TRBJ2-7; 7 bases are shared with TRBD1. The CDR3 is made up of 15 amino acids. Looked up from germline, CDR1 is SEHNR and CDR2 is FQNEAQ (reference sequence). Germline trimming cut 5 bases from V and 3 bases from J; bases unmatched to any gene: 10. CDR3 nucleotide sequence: TGTGCCAGCAGCCCCAGGGACCGACAGGGCTACGAGCAGTACTTC. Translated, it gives CASSPRDRQGYEQYF.

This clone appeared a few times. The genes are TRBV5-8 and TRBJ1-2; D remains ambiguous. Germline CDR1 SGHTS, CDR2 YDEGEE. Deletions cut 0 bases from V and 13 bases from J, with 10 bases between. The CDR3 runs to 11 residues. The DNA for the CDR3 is TGTGCCAGCAGCTTGGAATTGGCGGCCACCTTC. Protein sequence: CASSLELAATF.

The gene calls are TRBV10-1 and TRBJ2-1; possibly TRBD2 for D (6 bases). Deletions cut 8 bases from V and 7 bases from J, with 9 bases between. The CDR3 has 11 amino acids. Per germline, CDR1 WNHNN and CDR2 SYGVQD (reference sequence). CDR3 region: CASGRGNEQFF. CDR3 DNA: TGCGCCAGCGGCCGGGGGAATGAGCAGTTCTTC.

The CDR3 nucleotides read TGTGCCAGCAGCTTTGGGGATACCTATGGCTACACCTTC. This translates into CASSFGDTYGYTF. The J gene is TRBJ1-2, the V gene TRBV11-2; D unclear. This CDR3 contains 13 residues. Trimming took off 3 bases at V and 4 bases at J, with 9 bases between the two ends. Germline V CDR1 and CDR2: SGHAT, FQNNGV.